Each of the 4 T cell receptor beta chains below was sequenced from the same sample in a study of T-cell memory formation after mild COVID-19. One entry per CDR3 protein results from TCRdb running MiXCR on the 5' RACE reads. The sample lists 25,000 to 30,000 distinct CDR3 sequences; roughly 16% were seen once. The sequenced sample consisted of PBMCs or a T cell subset sorted from them (not recorded which). The receptors shown here come from an adult who had mild COVID-19 (a few samples of this study predate the infection). Cell type and time point are not known.

The chain joins TRBV7-2 to TRBJ2-2; D may correspond to TRBD1 or TRBD2 (6 bases each). Germline loops: CDR1 SGHTA, CDR2 FQGNSA. V dropped 4 bases and J dropped 10 bases, with 13 bases sitting between them. This CDR3 comprises 13 residues. CDR3 coding DNA: TGTGCCAGCAGCTCGGGGGCGTTGGAGGAGCTGTTTTTT. The encoded protein is CASSSGALEELFF. Full variable domain (remainder filled in from reference TRBV7-2 and TRBJ2-2): GAGVSQSPSNKVTEKGKDVELRCDPISGHTALYWYRQSLGQGLEFLIYFQGNSAPDKSGLPSDRFSAERTGGSVSTLTIQRTQQEDSAVYLCASSSGALEELFFGEGSRLTVL.

This clonotype was observed many times. The chain has TRBV5-1 and TRBJ2-2; D is tentatively TRBD1 or TRBD2 (5 bases each). The V end was cut by 4 bases, the J end by 5 bases, with 12 bases between. This CDR3 is 14 amino acids long. Germline loops: CDR1 SGHRS, CDR2 YFSETQ. The CDR3 sequence: CASSREWGTGELFF. In DNA form, the CDR3 reads TGCGCCAGCAGCCGAGAGTGGGGGACCGGGGAGCTGTTTTTT.

The chain uses TRBV3-1 and TRBJ2-5; no firm D call. V was shortened by 4 bases and J by 0 bases, with 9 bases between the two germline ends. Germline V CDR1 and CDR2: LGHDT, YNNKEL (reference sequence). The CDR3 has 14 amino acids. The CDR3 sequence is CASSPPSYQETQYF. The CDR3 nucleotides are TGTGCCAGCAGCCCTCCCAGCTACCAAGAGACCCAGTACTTC.

This clonotype was detected ten times or more. The chain carries TRBV12-3 or TRBV12-4 and TRBJ1-6; D perhaps matches TRBD1 (6 bases). Trimming cost V 4 bases and J 6 bases, with 13 bases left between them. The CDR3 totals 15 residues. The CDR3 reads CASSSYRVGNSPLHF. The CDR3 coding sequence is TGTGCCAGCAGTTCCTACAGGGTTGGTAATTCACCCCTCCACTTT.